The 16 T cell receptor beta chains given below trace back to one sample, sequenced in a study of T cells expressing NK-cell markers. TCRdb reworked the 5' RACE reads into one entry per CDR3 protein, no DNA. Seen in this sample are 140,000 or so distinct CDR3 sequences; the ten most common clones hold roughly an eighth. The sequenced sample consisted of blood T cells: a sorted CD56 or NKG2C T cell subset, CD4+ or CD8+ T cells, or bulk PBMC T cells (not recorded which). Source of these receptors: a man younger than 35 in good health.

The chain recombines TRBV7-8 with TRBJ2-2. This CDR3 is built from 13 residues. In germline, CDR1 is SGHVS, CDR2 FQNEAQ. CDR3 protein: CASSLGRPGELFF.

V gene TRBV20-1 combines with J gene TRBJ1-5; without DNA, the TCRdb call of TRBD1 cannot be checked. The CDR3 is 15 amino acids. The germline gives CDR1 DFQATT, CDR2 SNEGSKA (reference sequence). The CDR3 loop reads CSALEHRLGNQPQHF.

This sequence joins TRBV7-9 and TRBJ2-5. This CDR3 contains 13 residues. The germline V gene has CDR1 SEHNR and CDR2 FQNEAQ (reference sequence). The CDR3 is CASSQPTPETQYF. Variable domain in full (rest from reference TRBV7-9 and TRBJ2-5): DTGVSQNPRHKITKRGQNVTFRCDPISEHNRLYWYRQTLGQGPEFLTYFQNEAQLEKSRLLSDRFSAERPKGSFSTLEIQRTEQGDSAMYLCASSQPTPETQYFGPGTRLLVL.

The chain couples TRBV5-1 to TRBJ2-1; TCRdb's assignment of TRBD1 cannot be checked, as there is no DNA. The V gene's germline CDR1 is SGHRS and CDR2 YFSETQ. This CDR3 region has 13 residues. The CDR3 loop reads CASSEEITGEQFF.

This chain uses TRBV4-3 with TRBJ2-7; TCRdb's D gene call, TRBD2, goes unchecked for lack of DNA. Germline V lookup: CDR1 LGHNA, CDR2 YSLEER. This CDR3 has 18 amino acids. CDR3 in amino acids: CASSQGLLSGTSGYEQYF.

The chain joins TRBV3-1 to TRBJ2-1. The V gene's germline CDR1 is LGHDT and CDR2 YNNKEL (reference sequence). There are 18 residues in the CDR3. CDR3 sequence reads: CASSQDWSGILSYNEQFF.

V usage is TRBV14 and J usage is TRBJ2-2; TCRdb indicates TRBD2, and absent DNA this call remains unverified. This CDR3 contains 14 residues. CDR1 and CDR2 (germline): SGHDN, FVKESK. The CDR3 sequence: CASSLRDLPPELFF.

The V gene is TRBV27, the J gene TRBJ2-3; TCRdb outputs TRBD2, but without DNA this stays unchecked. Germline CDR1 and CDR2: MNHEY and SMNVEV (reference sequence). The CDR3 is 15 amino acids. The CDR3 is CASSPFGSSTDTQYF.

This chain joins TRBV4-3 and TRBJ2-2; TCRdb calls TRBD2, which cannot be checked without DNA. The length of the CDR3 is 15 residues. In germline, CDR1 is LGHNA, CDR2 YSLEER. The CDR3 here is CASSHGLAGTGELFF.

The chain uses TRBV7-6 and TRBJ2-1. Germline V CDR1 and CDR2: SGHVS, FNYEAQ. The length of the CDR3 is 14 residues. This chain's CDR3 is CASSQEALYNEQFF.

J is TRBJ1-1 and V is TRBV3-1. Germline values: CDR1 LGHDT, CDR2 YNNKEL (reference sequence). The CDR3 is made up of 15 amino acids. This chain's CDR3 is CASSQGMALRGEAFF.

The CDR3 sequence: CASSRSLAGGPSGNEQFF. The chain uses TRBV7-7 and TRBJ2-1; TCRdb selects TRBD2, and the lack of DNA leaves this call unchecked. Germline V gene sequence: CDR1 SSHAT, CDR2 FNYEAQ (reference sequence). The CDR3 sequence is 18 residues long.

V is TRBV12-3 or TRBV12-4 and J is TRBJ2-5; TCRdb calls TRBD1, which cannot be checked without DNA. The CDR3 consists of 11 residues. The CDR3 protein is CASSPGETQYF.

The V and J genes are TRBV6-5 and TRBJ2-1; the D call from TCRdb, TRBD2, cannot be confirmed without DNA. The CDR3 consists of 16 residues. CDR1 MNHEY and CDR2 SVGAGI come from the germline V gene. CDR3 sequence reads: CASSYSRGLGYNEQFF.

The rearrangement uses TRBV7-9 and TRBJ2-5; TCRdb picks TRBD1, but there is no DNA to check that call. Germline loops: CDR1 SEHNR, CDR2 FQNEAQ (reference sequence). This CDR3 contains 14 residues. The CDR3 protein is CASSRPQGEETQYF.

The chain employs TRBV4-1 and TRBJ2-2; TCRdb designates TRBD1, a call that cannot be tested without DNA. There are 17 residues in the CDR3. Germline V lookup: CDR1 MGHRA, CDR2 YSYEKL. The CDR3 protein is CASSQDGGLSRTGELFF.